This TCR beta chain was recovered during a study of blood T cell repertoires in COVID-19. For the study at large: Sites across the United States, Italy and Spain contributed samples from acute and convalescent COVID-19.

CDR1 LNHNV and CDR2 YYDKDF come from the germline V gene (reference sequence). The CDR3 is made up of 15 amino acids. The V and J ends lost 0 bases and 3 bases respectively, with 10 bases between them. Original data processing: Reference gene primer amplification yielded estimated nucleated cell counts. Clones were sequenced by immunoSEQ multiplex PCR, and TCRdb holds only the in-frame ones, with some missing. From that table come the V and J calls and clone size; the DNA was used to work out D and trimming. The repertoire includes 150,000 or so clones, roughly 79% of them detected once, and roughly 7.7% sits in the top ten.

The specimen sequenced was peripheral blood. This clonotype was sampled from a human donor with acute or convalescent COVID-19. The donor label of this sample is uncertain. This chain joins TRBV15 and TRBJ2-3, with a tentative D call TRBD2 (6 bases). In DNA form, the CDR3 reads TGTGCCACCAGCAGAGAAAAGGGACTTACAGATACGCAGTATTTT. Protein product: CATSREKGLTDTQYF.